A selection of T cell receptor beta chains follows, all from one sample in a study of siplizumab effects on memory and regulatory T cells. Using immunoSEQ multiplex PCR, the repertoire was profiled, and TCRdb retains in-frame clones only, with some absent. This sample has approximately 100,000 clones, with 92% found just once. The specimen was non-Treg CD4+ T cells sorted from blood. The receptors derive from a human donor in good health. The CDR3 runs from the conserved cysteine through the conserved F or W. D genes are given only for firm matches. Size values are once, few and many counts, or a class for expanded clones, and some rows have none.

.	TRBV7-9	.	TRBJ2-3	TGTGCCAGCAGCTTAGCCGGGCAGGACACAGATACGCAGTATTTT	CASSLAGQDTDTQYF
.	TRBV2	.	TRBJ2-7	TGTGCCAGCAGAAGGACAAGGGAGGCTTACGAGCAGTACTTC	CASRRTREAYEQYF
.	TRBV11-1	TRBD2	TRBJ2-3	TGTGCCAGCAGCCGGGGACTAGCAGCCGATACGCAGTATTTT	CASSRGLAADTQYF
.	TRBV5-1	.	TRBJ2-5	TGCGCCAGCAGCTTCGGGGGCGAAGAGACCCAGTACTTC	CASSFGGEETQYF
.	TRBV7-9	TRBD2	TRBJ2-7	TGTGCCAGCAGCTCGCTAAGACTAGCGGGAGAGAACGAGCAGTACTTC	CASSSLRLAGENEQYF
.	TRBV18	.	TRBJ1-2	TGTGCCAGCTCACCAGACAGTAACTATGGCTACACCTTC	CASSPDSNYGYTF
once	TRBV11-3	TRBD2	TRBJ2-2	TGTGCCAGCAGCTTAGAGGGACTAGCGGCGAACACCGGGGAGCTGTTTTTT	CASSLEGLAANTGELFF
.	TRBV7-8	.	TRBJ2-7	TGTGCCAGCAGCTGGAGACTAGACCGGACCTACAAGCAGTACTTC	CASSWRLDRTYKQYF
.	TRBV27	.	TRBJ2-5	TGTGCCAGCAGTTTATCCTCGTTTAGGTCTGATAGGACCCAGTACTTC	CASSLSSFRSDRTQYF
.	TRBV5-1	TRBD2	TRBJ2-7	TGCGCCAGCAGCTTGGGAATGACTAGCGGGAGTTGGGACGAGCAGTACTTC	CASSLGMTSGSWDEQYF
.	TRBV28	.	TRBJ2-1	TGTGCCAGCAGGCCCGACGGACTATCCTACAATGAGCAGTTCTTC	CASRPDGLSYNEQFF
.	TRBV7-2	TRBD2	TRBJ2-3	TGTGCCAGCAGCTTAGCGGGAGGGAGGAGCACAGATACGCAGTATTTT	CASSLAGGRSTDTQYF
.	TRBV7-3	TRBD2	TRBJ2-3	TGTGCCAGCAGCCCCGGGGGGGGCACAGATACGCAGTATTTT	CASSPGGGTDTQYF
.	TRBV5-5	.	TRBJ1-4	TGTGCCAGCAGCTTTCTTCGGGGCCGGGAAAAACTGTTTTTT	CASSFLRGREKLFF